The rows below give T cell receptor beta chains drawn from one sample of a study of vaccination and CD4 T cells after COVID-19. TCRdb recomputed calls from the PCR reads with MiXCR, one row per CDR3 protein. The repertoire holds about 9,100 distinct CDR3 sequences, with roughly 60% as singletons. No antigens are known for them. The input for sequencing was cultured CD4+ T cells from blood, taken after SARS-CoV-2 vaccination. The source of these receptors is a human donor with COVID-19. CDR3s include the opening cysteine and the closing phenylalanine or tryptophan. Each record gives: D gene, V gene, J gene, clone size, CDR3 DNA, CDR3 protein. D genes are given only for firm matches. Part of the rows lack a size; the others show once, few, many or a class for expanded clones.

D: TRBD2; V: TRBV6-5; J: TRBJ2-1; size: few; DNA: TGTGCCAGCAGTTACCAGCGGGGAAGGTATGAGCAGTTCTTC; CDR3: CASSYQRGRYEQFF
D: NA; V: TRBV20-1; J: TRBJ2-7; size: once; DNA: TGCAGTGCTAGTATCGGGGGCCTTAGCTCCTACGAGCAGTACTTC; CDR3: CSASIGGLSSYEQYF
D: NA; V: TRBV20-1; J: TRBJ2-3; size: NA; DNA: TGCAGTGCAAACCTAGCGTCAGATACGCAGTATTTT; CDR3: CSANLASDTQYF
D: NA; V: TRBV28; J: TRBJ1-5; size: NA; DNA: TGTGCCAGCGGGCGCAGGGGAGCCGGGCCCCAGCATTTT; CDR3: CASGRRGAGPQHF
D: TRBD1; V: TRBV5-1; J: TRBJ1-6; size: NA; DNA: TGCGCCAGCAGCAGACGACAGGGGAGCTCCTATAATTCACCCCTCCACTTT; CDR3: CASSRRQGSSYNSPLHF
D: TRBD1; V: TRBV6-2/TRBV6-3; J: TRBJ1-5; size: few; DNA: TGTGCCAGCAGTTACAACAGGGGGCCGAGCAATCAGCCCCAGCATTTT; CDR3: CASSYNRGPSNQPQHF
D: NA; V: TRBV7-9; J: TRBJ2-7; size: NA; DNA: TGTGCCAGCAGCTTAGATCGGCGGGGCGAGCAGTACTTC; CDR3: CASSLDRRGEQYF
D: NA; V: TRBV20-1; J: TRBJ1-1; size: NA; DNA: TGCAGTGCTACCCTATCACCTGAAGCTTTCTTT; CDR3: CSATLSPEAFF
D: NA; V: TRBV29-1; J: TRBJ1-2; size: few; DNA: TGCAGCGTTGACGGGAGCAGCTATGGCTACACCTTC; CDR3: CSVDGSSYGYTF
D: TRBD2; V: TRBV20-1; J: TRBJ2-3; size: few; DNA: TGCAGTCCCGACGGGGGGGCCGGTGATACGCAGTATTTT; CDR3: CSPDGGAGDTQYF